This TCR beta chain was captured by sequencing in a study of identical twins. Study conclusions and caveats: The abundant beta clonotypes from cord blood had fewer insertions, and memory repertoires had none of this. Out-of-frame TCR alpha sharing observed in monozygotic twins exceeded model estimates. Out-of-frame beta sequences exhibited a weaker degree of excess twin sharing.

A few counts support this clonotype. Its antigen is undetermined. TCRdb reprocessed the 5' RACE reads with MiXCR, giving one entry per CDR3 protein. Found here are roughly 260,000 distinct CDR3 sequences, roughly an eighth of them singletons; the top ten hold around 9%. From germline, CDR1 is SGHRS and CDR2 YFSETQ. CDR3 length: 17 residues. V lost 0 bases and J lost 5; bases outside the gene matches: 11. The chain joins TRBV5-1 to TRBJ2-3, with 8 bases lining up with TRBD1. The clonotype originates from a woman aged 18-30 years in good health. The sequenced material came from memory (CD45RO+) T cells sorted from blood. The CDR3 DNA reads TGCGCCAGCAGCTTGGCCGGGACAGGCTCTAGGGGAGATACGCAGTATTTT. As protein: CASSLAGTGSRGDTQYF.